This T cell receptor (beta chain) was recorded in a study of T cell changes during pregnancy in multiple sclerosis. Germline V CDR1 and CDR2: LGHNA, YNFKEQ. V was clipped by 1 base and J by 3 bases; unmatched bases: 0. CDR3 size: 14 residues. The protocol was immunoSEQ multiplex PCR, while the TCRdb copy is restricted to in-frame clones and leaves out a portion. The sample holds 40,000 to 45,000 clones, more than 85% seen once. The chain combines TRBV4-2 with TRBJ2-5; 9 bases match TRBD1. Source: CD4+ T cells from peripheral blood mononuclear cells, taken in the second trimester of pregnancy. The receptor comes from a female donor in good health, enrolled as a control in a pregnancy study. The CDR3 spells CASSQGTGEETQYF. The CDR3 DNA sequence: TGTGCCAGCAGCCAAGGGACAGGGGAAGAGACCCAGTACTTC.